What follows are 25 T cell receptor beta chains derived from one specimen sequenced in a study of CD8+ T cells in alopecia areata. The treatment is: oral pan-JAK inhibitor, 5-10 mg twice daily. Reverse transcribed after extraction, RNA yielded cDNA as the sequencing template. Measured with immunoSEQ multiplex PCR; TCRdb has only the in-frame clones, and not every one. The data contain more than 100,000 clones, 65% to 90% of them singletons. This sample comprised CD8+ T cells sorted from blood, obtained at approximately week 30, from a patient treated with tofacitinib. All receptors derive from a human donor with alopecia areata.

This clone came up a few times. CDR3 in amino acids: CASSSLPGQGDTEAFF. CDR3 DNA: TGTGCCAGCAGCTCTTTACCGGGACAGGGGGATACTGAAGCTTTCTTT. The chain is built from TRBV7-2 and TRBJ1-1; 11 bases match TRBD1. J gave up 5 bases and V 4 bases, and 9 bases lay outside the gene matches. The length of the CDR3 is 16 residues. Germline CDR1 and CDR2: SGHTA and FQGNSA.

This clone has more than one count but fewer than ten. J is TRBJ1-2 and V is TRBV11-2; no reliable D call. The CDR3 length is 14 residues. The germline V gene has CDR1 SGHAT and CDR2 FQNNGV. Trimming stripped 1 base from V and 7 bases from J, with 13 bases between. For the CDR3, the DNA is TGTGCCAGCAGCTTAGTCGGGGAGTCTCTTGGCTACACCTTC. Protein: CASSLVGESLGYTF.

The V gene is TRBV11-1, the J gene TRBJ2-1; 7 bases agree with TRBD2. V gave up 6 bases and J gave up 8 bases; unmatched junction bases: 7. Germline V CDR1 and CDR2: SGHAT, FQDESV (reference sequence). The CDR3 length is 13 residues. The CDR3 loop is CASRELAEDEQFF. CDR3 nucleotides: TGTGCCAGCAGGGAGCTAGCGGAGGATGAGCAGTTCTTC.

The table lists this clone with a few counts. In the same sample, other DNA sequences code for this CDR3. CDR3 in amino acids: CSVDSYNEQFF. The CDR3 DNA sequence: TGCAGCGTAGACAGCTACAATGAGCAGTTCTTC. V usage is TRBV29-1 and J usage is TRBJ2-1; tentatively, D is TRBD1 (5 bases). CDR1 is SQVTM and CDR2 is ANQGSEA in the germline V gene. V was clipped by 6 bases and J by 3 bases, with 6 bases between them. This CDR3 is 11 amino acids long.

This chain links TRBV5-4 with TRBJ2-5, with TRBD1 matching 8 bases. V trimming: 0 bases; J trimming: 5 bases; junction bases outside the gene matches: 0. CDR1 and CDR2 from the germline V gene are SGHNT and YYREEE (reference sequence). The CDR3 consists of 13 residues. The CDR3 DNA reads as TGTGCCAGCAGCTTGGCAGGGGGCGAGACCCAGTACTTC. The encoded protein is CASSLAGGETQYF. The full variable domain, completed using reference TRBV5-4 and TRBJ2-5, is ETGVTQSPTHLIKTRGQQVTLRCSSQSGHNTVSWYQQALGQGPQFIFQYYREEENGRGNFPPRFSGLQFPNYSSELNVNALELDDSALYLCASSLAGGETQYFGPGTRLLVL.

The V gene is TRBV5-1, the J gene TRBJ2-7; D may be TRBD1 (6 bases). V gave up 0 bases and J gave up 6 bases, with 10 bases separating them. This CDR3 spans 13 amino acids. Germline V lookup: CDR1 SGHRS, CDR2 YFSETQ. The CDR3 DNA is TGCGCCAGCAGCTTGGCAGCAGGGGCCGAGCAGTACTTC. The encoded protein is CASSLAAGAEQYF.

The rearrangement uses TRBV7-9 and TRBJ2-1; 8 positions agree with TRBD2. The CDR3 runs 16 residues. The germline gives CDR1 SEHNR, CDR2 FQNEAQ (reference sequence). V lost 5 bases to trimming and J lost 0 bases; unmatched junction nucleotides: 6. The CDR3 loop reads CASSTLGRGSYNEQFF. The CDR3 region has the DNA TGTGCCAGCAGCACCCTCGGGAGGGGCTCCTACAATGAGCAGTTCTTC.

To note about this clone: A read error may produce the germline difference seen at one junction end. The same CDR3 also results from other DNA sequences found in this sample. This chain links TRBV7-9 with TRBJ2-7; D gene unclear. This CDR3 contains 12 residues. Germline lookup yields CDR1 SEHNR and CDR2 FQNEAQ (reference sequence). CDR3 residues: CASSLRAYEQYF. The CDR3 DNA reads as TGTGCCAGTAGCTTAAGAGCCTACGAGCAGTACTTC.

The chain carries TRBV7-8 and TRBJ2-3; the match to TRBD1 covers 11 bases. The CDR3 totals 17 residues. The germline CDR1 and CDR2 sequences are SGHVS and FQNEAQ. Germline trimming cut 5 bases from V and 2 bases from J; bases unmatched to any gene: 9. The CDR3 DNA reads as TGTGCCAGCAGCCCGACTTGGACAGGGGGCCCCACAGATACGCAGTATTTT. Its protein product is CASSPTWTGGPTDTQYF.

This sequence joins TRBV10-3 and TRBJ2-6, with 10 bases matching TRBD1. The CDR3 is made up of 15 amino acids. The germline gives CDR1 ENHRY, CDR2 SYGVKD. The ends lost 9 bases at V and 3 bases at J; junction bases unmatched: 5. The CDR3 nucleotides read TGTGCCATTGGGACAGGGGAAGGTGGGGCCAACGTCCTGACTTTC. The encoded protein is CAIGTGEGGANVLTF.

V and J are TRBV10-2 and TRBJ2-1, with D possibly matching TRBD2 (6 bases). CDR1 and CDR2 (germline): WSHSY, SAAADI. V shed 8 bases and J shed 8 bases, with 22 bases lying between them. This CDR3 has 15 residues. The CDR3 nucleotides read TGCGCCAGCCGCCCTGCGGGGCCCCAGGAGGATGAGCAGTTCTTC. It encodes CASRPAGPQEDEQFF.

V gene TRBV5-8 combines with J gene TRBJ1-1; D is possibly TRBD1 (5 bases). CDR1 is SGHTS, CDR2 YDEGEE, per germline. This CDR3 spans 15 amino acids. Trimming cost V 2 bases and J 3 bases, with 14 bases left between them. CDR3 in amino acids: CASSLRGVLDTEAFF. The CDR3 DNA reads TGTGCCAGCAGCTTACGAGGGGTCCTGGACACTGAAGCTTTCTTT.

V usage is TRBV7-9 and J usage is TRBJ2-1, with D unclear. V gave up 5 bases and J gave up 4 bases, with 6 bases separating them. The CDR3 runs 12 residues. CDR1 is SEHNR, CDR2 FQNEAQ, per germline (reference sequence). CDR3 DNA sequence: TGTGCCAGCAGCCCCCATTACAATGAGCAGTTCTTC. The encoded protein is CASSPHYNEQFF.

This chain uses TRBV5-6 with TRBJ1-2, with a possible D match to TRBD1 (6 bases). CDR1 is SGHDT, CDR2 YYEEEE, per germline. The V end lost 1 base, the J end lost 3 bases, and 10 bases lay between the germline ends. This CDR3 region has 14 residues. The DNA of the CDR3 is TGTGCCAGCAGCTTGTGGGGGGCCCACTATGGCTACACCTTC. This encodes CASSLWGAHYGYTF.

This sequence joins TRBV5-1 and TRBJ2-1; D gene uncertain. The length of the CDR3 is 15 residues. Looked up from germline, CDR1 is SGHRS and CDR2 is YFSETQ. The V end lost 3 bases, the J end lost 0 bases, and 10 bases lay between the germline ends. The DNA for the CDR3 is TGCGCCAGCAGCTCTGGGGTGAGCTCCTACAATGAGCAGTTCTTC. This codes for CASSSGVSSYNEQFF.

The rearrangement joins TRBV29-1 to TRBJ1-1; TRBD1 aligns across 9 bases. This CDR3 is built from 13 residues. V gave up 6 bases and J gave up 5 bases; unmatched junction bases: 7. CDR1 and CDR2 from the germline V gene are SQVTM and ANQGSEA. The CDR3 region has the DNA TGCAGCGTCCGACAGGGGGGTTGGACTGAAGCTTTCTTT. It codes for CSVRQGGWTEAFF.

The chain uses TRBV12-5 and TRBJ2-7; 11 bases align to TRBD1. In germline, CDR1 is LGHNT, CDR2 FRNRAP. The CDR3 is made up of 15 amino acids. The trim removed 5 bases at V and 0 bases at J, leaving 3 bases unmatched. The CDR3 spells CASGPGQGASYEQYF. DNA of the CDR3: TGTGCTAGTGGTCCCGGACAGGGGGCCTCCTACGAGCAGTACTTC.

The chain uses TRBV15 and TRBJ2-1; 7 bases match TRBD2. Germline V gene sequence: CDR1 LNHNV, CDR2 YYDKDF (reference sequence). V lost 4 bases, J lost 6 bases, and 6 bases stayed unmatched. The CDR3 extends over 14 amino acids. The CDR3 here is CATSTSGGSNEQFF. The DNA of the CDR3 is TGTGCCACCAGCACCTCGGGGGGTAGCAATGAGCAGTTCTTC.

V and J are TRBV29-1 and TRBJ2-2; possibly TRBD1 or TRBD2 for D (5 bases each). V dropped 4 bases and J dropped 7 bases, with 13 bases sitting between them. Germline lookup yields CDR1 SQVTM and CDR2 ANQGSEA. There are 13 residues in the CDR3. This CDR3 is CSVVTVTSGELFF. CDR3 sequence (DNA): TGCAGCGTTGTGACAGTTACTAGCGGGGAGCTGTTTTTT.

The J gene is TRBJ1-1, the V gene TRBV28, with TRBD1 as a possible D gene (5 bases). The CDR3 sequence is 15 residues long. Germline V gives CDR1 MDHEN, CDR2 SYDVKM. The V end lost 5 bases, the J end lost 5 bases, and 18 bases lay between the germline ends. CDR3 bases: TGTGCCAGCAGTCCGGGGGGACCCCCCGAGACTGAAGCTTTCTTT. Its translation: CASSPGGPPETEAFF.

The rearrangement links TRBV27 to TRBJ2-7; 7 bases are a match to TRBD1. The CDR3 has 12 amino acids. Germline V gene lookup returns CDR1 MNHEY and CDR2 SMNVEV (reference sequence). V gave up 9 bases and J gave up 1 base; unmatched junction bases: 3. The CDR3 coding sequence is TGTGCCAGTTGGGACAGTTCCTACGAGCAGTACTTC. It specifies CASWDSSYEQYF.

The CDR3: CAWNTGDETQYF. CDR3 coding DNA: TGTGCCTGGAATACGGGGGACGAGACCCAGTACTTC. The J gene is TRBJ2-5, the V gene TRBV30; D is perhaps TRBD2 (6 bases). V lost 4 bases and J lost 5, with 11 bases in between. This CDR3 is 12 amino acids long. Germline assignment: CDR1 GTSNPN and CDR2 SVGIG (reference sequence).

This clone has more than one count but fewer than ten. The chain joins TRBV12-5 to TRBJ1-5; D might be TRBD1 (5 bases). This CDR3 comprises 15 residues. Looked up from germline, CDR1 is LGHNT and CDR2 is FRNRAP. Trimming shortened V by 1 base and J by 1 base, and 8 bases separated the two germline ends. The CDR3 protein is CASGLGQGSNQPQHF. The CDR3 DNA reads TGTGCTAGTGGTTTGGGGCAGGGCAGCAATCAGCCCCAGCATTTT.

The chain recombines TRBV9 with TRBJ2-2; D is ambiguous. The germline CDR1 and CDR2 sequences are SGDLS and YYNGEE. The CDR3 has 17 residues. V shed 3 bases and J shed 1 base, with 16 bases lying between them. CDR3 DNA: TGTGCCAGCAGCGCCCGTAACCAACCCATGAACACCGGGGAGCTGTTTTTT. Residues: CASSARNQPMNTGELFF.

V gene TRBV7-9 combines with J gene TRBJ2-2, with 8 bases fitting TRBD2. The CDR3 runs to 16 residues. Germline loops: CDR1 SEHNR, CDR2 FQNEAQ (reference sequence). With 5 bases clipped from V and 2 bases from J, the junction kept 7 bases outside the gene matches. The CDR3 sequence: CASSRAGDPNTGELFF. The CDR3 DNA reads TGTGCCAGCAGCCGAGCGGGAGACCCTAACACCGGGGAGCTGTTTTTT.